This record looks at one T cell receptor beta chain sequence and its context. What this receptor recognizes is not known. Base qualities are missing; no much larger clone stands one base away. The sample comes from a study of blood T cells in healthy people across ages (dated by TCRdb to the mid-2010s). Background for the entire study: In model experiments, roughly one uniquely barcoded TCR beta cDNA molecule per two T cells was captured by template switching. The study measured age-related changes in TCR beta repertoire diversity using deep sequencing normalized with unique cDNA molecular identifiers. Donors were grouped into four age groups: young (average 16 years), middle-aged (roughly 37), aged (about 60) and long-lived (roughly 80). Using the same blood draw, the study looked at two additional independent replicas of 1 million unique cDNA reads for two donors, one aged 18 to 29 and the other aged 80 or older.

What the authors observed across the whole study: As age increased, observed TCR beta diversity per million T cells dropped in a roughly linear way, and a significant reduction was already evident by age 40. Total diversity estimates from one million sequenced T cells were considered lower bounds and underestimates. Conclusive comparison of naive and antigen-experienced compartments was prevented by the profiling of bulk unsorted PBMCs. Compared with the aged group, more naive CD4+ T cells, fewer expanded clones and increased TCR diversity were shown by the long-lived group, suggesting age selection. The percentage of naive T cells measured by flow cytometry correlated strongly with observed TCR beta diversity. Donor CMV infection status was unknown, potentially confounding age-related changes in expanded clonotypes.

The CDR3 numbers 13 residues from cysteine through phenylalanine. Kept here is only the CDR3 DNA, which spans 39 bases and is read in frame from base 1. V has 4 bases trimmed and J has 6 bases trimmed; junction bases matching no gene number 5. CDR1 and CDR2, per the germline V gene, are MNHEY and SVGAGI. Donors were a few dozen systemically healthy Caucasian individuals from Russia aged roughly 6 to 90 years. Each donor gave 8.5 to 10 milliliters of peripheral blood, collected into EDTA-treated Vacutainer tubes. PBMCs were isolated by Ficoll-Paque density-gradient centrifugation, with at least 6.5 million obtained per sample. Trizol reagent was used to extract total RNA from the PBMCs, yielding at least 6 micrograms per sample. The percentages of naive CD45RAhigh/CD27high T cells were determined by flow cytometry on a PBMC aliquot from every donor. To prepare the library, 5' RACE was applied. Sequenced on an Illumina HiSeq 2500. A second PCR of roughly 7 to 11 cycles was run with a J-beta primer mix and a sample-barcoded 5' primer. A unique molecular identifier was introduced onto each TCR beta cDNA molecule by a template-switch 5' adaptor carrying 12 random nucleotides. Each sample yielded at least 2.5 million CDR3-containing paired-end reads. The Mint cDNA synthesis kit, primed by a TRBC-specific oligonucleotide, was used to synthesize first-strand cDNA from all RNA. Following uracil-DNA glycosylase treatment, all cDNA underwent a first 18-cycle PCR with the universal primers M1SS and BC2_uni_R. Processing in the source paper ran as follows. For normalization, 1 million high-quality reads were randomly selected from each sample, with every read carrying a distinct molecular identifier. Instead of being binned into consensus sequences, reads that shared molecular identifiers were thrown out. MiTCR, with a Q25 quality threshold and the strictest error-elimination algorithm, was used for CDR3 identification, clonotype clustering and error correction. A nonparametric unseen species model with Euler transformation was used to estimate lower-bound total TCR beta diversity. TCRdb reworked the public reads: Q25 trimming with fastp, MiXCR clone assembly, productive beta chains retained. Rows are combined by CDR3 protein, so each entry shows the most common genes and DNA. These V and J calls derive from TCRdb rather than the authors' analysis. This sample comprises under 1,100,000 distinct CDR3 sequences, approximately 25% of them detected only once. The ten largest clones add up to around 0.75% of the sample.

The same data also went into a second study, on T cells of mothers and their children. Per the second study: Nine systemically healthy Caucasian individuals served as donors, namely three mothers together with their six children. cDNA synthesis used all of the extracted RNA, with around 1.6 ug of RNA in each 15 ul reaction. In the second PCR, sample barcodes and 2-4 random nucleotides were introduced via the M1S primer. Each mother yielded over 10 million TCR beta CDR3 reads and each child roughly 3.1 million reads. TCR recombination output is similarly shaped by thymic selection in related and unrelated pairs, with a minor effect exerted by inherited differences. Normalized repertoire overlap was always found to be slightly, but never significantly, higher in related mother-child pairs than in unrelated mother-child pairs. With a sensitivity of approximately 93 clones per million clonotypes, no persistent microchimeric T cell clones were detected. In the study, deep NGS was used to compare the TCR beta repertoires of mothers and children, and features distinguishing related mother-child pairs from unrelated individuals were sought. On average, the children were roughly 12 +/- 4 years old, while the mothers were approximately 40 +/- 4 years old. After adapter ligation with NEBNext reagents, the libraries were sequenced on Illumina HiSeq 2000 with 100+100 nt paired-end reads. Mother and child libraries were prepared a month apart and sequenced in separate runs to prevent cross-contamination. Each donor had between roughly 450,000 and 2,100,000 distinct TCR beta clonotypes identified. Naive TCR beta clonotypes were estimated from low-frequency clonotypes matched to each donor's FACS-determined naive share, without sorting.

The sequence is built from TRBV6-5 and TRBJ2-5; 7 nucleotides in the junction match TRBD2. Sequencing was performed on blood. This TCR derives from a girl aged 2-10 years in good health. Read as DNA, the sequence is TGTGCCAGCAGTTGGGGAGGGACGCAGACCCAGTACTTC. Translated, this gives CASSWGGTQTQYF.